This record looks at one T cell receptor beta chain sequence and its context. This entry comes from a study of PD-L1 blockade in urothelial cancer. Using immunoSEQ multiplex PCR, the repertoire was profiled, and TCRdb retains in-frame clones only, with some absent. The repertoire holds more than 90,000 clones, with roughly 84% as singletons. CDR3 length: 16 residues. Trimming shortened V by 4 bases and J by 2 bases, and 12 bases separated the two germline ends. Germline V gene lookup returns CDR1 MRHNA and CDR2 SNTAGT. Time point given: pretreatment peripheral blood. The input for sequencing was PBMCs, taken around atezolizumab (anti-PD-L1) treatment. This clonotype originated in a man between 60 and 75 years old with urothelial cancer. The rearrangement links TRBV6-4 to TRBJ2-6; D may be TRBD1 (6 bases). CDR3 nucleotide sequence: TGTGCCAGCAGTGCGGACAGAGCCCCTGGGGCCAACGTCCTGACTTTC. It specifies CASSADRAPGANVLTF.